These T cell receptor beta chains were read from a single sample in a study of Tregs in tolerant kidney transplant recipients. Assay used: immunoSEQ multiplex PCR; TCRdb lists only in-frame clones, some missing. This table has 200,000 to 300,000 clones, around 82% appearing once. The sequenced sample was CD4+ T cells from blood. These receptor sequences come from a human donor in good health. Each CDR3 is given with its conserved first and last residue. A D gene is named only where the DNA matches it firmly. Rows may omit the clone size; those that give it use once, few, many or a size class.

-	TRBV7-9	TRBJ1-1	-	CASSPPPLNTEAFF	TGTGCCAGCAGCCCCCCACCCCTGAACACTGAAGCTTTCTTT
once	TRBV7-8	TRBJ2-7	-	CASSVSRNTYEQYF	TGTGCCAGCAGCGTAAGCCGGAACACCTACGAGCAGTACTTC
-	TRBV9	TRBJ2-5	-	CASSVTPMAPETQYF	TGTGCCAGCAGCGTAACCCCGATGGCCCCAGAGACCCAGTACTTC
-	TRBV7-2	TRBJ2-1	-	CASTTRPTAPNEQFF	TGTGCCAGCACCACTCGCCCTACGGCGCCCAATGAGCAGTTCTTC
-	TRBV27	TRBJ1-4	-	CASSFPGHEKLFF	TGTGCCAGCAGTTTCCCGGGCCACGAAAAACTGTTTTTT
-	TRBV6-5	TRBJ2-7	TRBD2	CASSRSGSSYEQYF	TGTGCCAGCAGTCGCAGCGGGAGTTCCTACGAGCAGTACTTC
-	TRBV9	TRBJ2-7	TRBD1	CASSTGQGGYEQYF	TGTGCCAGCAGCACTGGACAGGGAGGCTACGAGCAGTACTTC
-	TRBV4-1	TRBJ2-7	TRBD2	CASSQERGLAGASYEQYF	TGCGCCAGCAGCCAAGAGAGAGGCCTAGCGGGCGCATCCTACGAGCAGTACTTC
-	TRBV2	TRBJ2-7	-	CASSVREVGEQYF	TGTGCCAGCAGTGTCAGGGAAGTAGGCGAGCAGTACTTC
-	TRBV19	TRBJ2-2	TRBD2	CASSLSGDYPPGELFF	TGTGCCAGTAGCCTCTCCGGGGACTATCCCCCCGGGGAGCTGTTTTTT
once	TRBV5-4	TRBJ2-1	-	CASSLSELSYNEQFF	TGTGCCAGCAGCTTGTCGGAACTTTCCTACAATGAGCAGTTCTTC
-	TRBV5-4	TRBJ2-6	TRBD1	CASRLGQLGSGANVLTF	TGTGCCAGCAGATTGGGACAGCTGGGCTCTGGGGCCAACGTCCTGACTTTC
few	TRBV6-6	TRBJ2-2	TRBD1	CASSLGQGRTGELFF	TGTGCCAGCAGTTTAGGACAGGGAAGGACCGGGGAGCTGTTTTTT
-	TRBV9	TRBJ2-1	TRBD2	CASSAHPTSGYSSYNEQFF	TGTGCCAGCAGCGCTCACCCGACTAGCGGGTATAGCTCCTACAATGAGCAGTTCTTC
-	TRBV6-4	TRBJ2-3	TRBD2	CASRASGRTDTQYF	TGTGCCAGCAGGGCTAGCGGACGCACAGATACGCAGTATTTT
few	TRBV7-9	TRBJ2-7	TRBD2	CASGRASGSYEQYF	TGTGCCAGCGGCCGGGCTAGCGGGAGTTACGAGCAGTACTTC
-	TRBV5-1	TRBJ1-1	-	CASSLERGPHTEAFF	TGCGCCAGCAGCTTGGAACGGGGTCCGCACACTGAAGCTTTCTTT
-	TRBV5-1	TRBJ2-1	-	CASSLAQGQRAREQFF	TGCGCCAGCAGCTTGGCTCAGGGCCAGAGGGCTAGGGAGCAGTTCTTC
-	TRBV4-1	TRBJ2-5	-	CASSQVQRSQETQYF	TGCGCCAGCAGCCAAGTTCAGCGGTCCCAAGAGACCCAGTACTTC
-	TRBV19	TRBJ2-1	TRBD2	CASSMAGGHLGEQFF	TGTGCCAGTAGTATGGCGGGGGGGCACTTGGGTGAGCAGTTCTTC
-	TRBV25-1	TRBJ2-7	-	CASSAGRGASSYEQYF	TGTGCCAGCAGTGCCGGCCGGGGGGCGAGCTCCTACGAGCAGTACTTC
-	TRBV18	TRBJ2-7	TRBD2	CASSLGLAGTYEQYF	TGTGCCAGCTCATTGGGACTAGCGGGGACGTACGAGCAGTACTTC
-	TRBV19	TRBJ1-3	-	CASRPTGTSSGNTIYF	TGTGCCAGTAGGCCCACCGGGACAAGCTCTGGAAACACCATATATTTT
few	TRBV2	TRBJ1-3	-	CASSSGNTIYF	TGTGCCAGCAGTTCCGGAAACACCATATATTTT
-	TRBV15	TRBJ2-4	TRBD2	CATSRDRAGDPPLAKNIQYF	TGTGCCACCAGCAGAGATCGGGCGGGAGACCCTCCGCTAGCCAAAAACATTCAGTACTTC
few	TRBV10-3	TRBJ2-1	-	CAISESAGYEQFF	TGTGCCATCAGTGAGTCGGCGGGCTATGAGCAGTTCTTC
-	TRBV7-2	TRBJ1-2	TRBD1	CASSWDRDYGYTF	TGTGCCAGCAGCTGGGACAGAGACTATGGCTACACCTTC
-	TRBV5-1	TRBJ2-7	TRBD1	CASSGQGASLEQYF	TGCGCCAGCAGTGGGCAGGGGGCAAGTCTCGAGCAGTACTTC
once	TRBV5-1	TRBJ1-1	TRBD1	CASSPRQGRDTEAFF	TGCGCCAGCAGCCCACGACAGGGCCGGGACACTGAAGCTTTCTTT
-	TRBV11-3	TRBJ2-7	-	CASTSTGTRFF	TGTGCCAGCACCTCCACCGGGACACGATTCTTC
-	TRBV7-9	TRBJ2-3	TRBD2	CASSHPSGGPSTDTQYF	TGTGCCAGCAGCCACCCTAGCGGGGGGCCGAGCACAGATACGCAGTATTTT
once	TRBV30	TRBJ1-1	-	CAWILRTSGRSEAFF	TGTGCCTGGATTCTAAGGACCAGCGGAAGGTCTGAAGCTTTCTTT
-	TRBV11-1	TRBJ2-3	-	CASSLEGAPSTDTQYF	TGTGCCAGCAGCTTAGAAGGGGCTCCTAGCACAGATACGCAGTATTTT
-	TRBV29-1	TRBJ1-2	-	CSVGVDGYTF	TGCAGCGTTGGTGTGGATGGCTACACCTTC
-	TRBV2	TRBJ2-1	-	CASSESHEQFF	TGTGCCAGCAGTGAGTCCCATGAGCAGTTCTTC
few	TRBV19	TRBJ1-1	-	CASTGAWNTEAFF	TGTGCCAGTACTGGGGCCTGGAACACTGAAGCTTTCTTT
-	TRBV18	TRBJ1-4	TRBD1	CASSPGQGPYEKLFF	TGTGCCAGCTCACCGGGACAGGGACCTTATGAAAAACTGTTTTTT
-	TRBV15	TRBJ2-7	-	CATSRGTRVDEQYF	TGTGCCACCAGCAGGGGGACTCGGGTAGACGAGCAGTACTTC
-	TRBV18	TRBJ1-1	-	CASSPLNMNTEAFF	TGTGCCAGCTCACCCCTCAACATGAACACTGAAGCTTTCTTT
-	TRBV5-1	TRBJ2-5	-	CASSLDYTETQYF	TGCGCCAGCAGCTTGGACTATACAGAGACCCAGTACTTC
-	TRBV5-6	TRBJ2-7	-	CASSDPDSSYEQYF	TGTGCCAGCTCCGACCCTGATAGCTCCTACGAGCAGTACTTC
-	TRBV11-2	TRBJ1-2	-	CASSLGYGYGYTF	TGTGCCAGCAGCTTAGGGTACGGCTATGGCTACACCTTC